This T cell receptor (beta chain) was identified during a study of shared clonotypes between healthy human individuals. With V trimmed by 6 bases and J by 0 bases, 6 bases remained unmatched. Germline V lookup: CDR1 MDHEN, CDR2 SYDVKM. This CDR3 spans 15 amino acids. The repertoire was sequenced with immunoSEQ multiplex PCR; TCRdb's copy has only in-frame clones and lacks some. The repertoire consists of roughly 2,500,000 clones, with 90% to 95% occurring once and the leading ten covering 0.36%. The V call is TRBV28, the J call TRBJ2-7; 9 bases align to TRBD1. This TCR was sampled from a man between 18 and 29 years old in good health. Some clones in this sample may be carry-over from other donors' samples. The sequencing sample was made of naive CD4+ T cells from PBMCs. Documented subset: CD45RA+ positively selected. The CDR3 sequence: CASRARTGASYEQYF. The CDR3 nucleotides read TGTGCCAGCAGGGCCCGGACAGGGGCCTCCTACGAGCAGTACTTC.